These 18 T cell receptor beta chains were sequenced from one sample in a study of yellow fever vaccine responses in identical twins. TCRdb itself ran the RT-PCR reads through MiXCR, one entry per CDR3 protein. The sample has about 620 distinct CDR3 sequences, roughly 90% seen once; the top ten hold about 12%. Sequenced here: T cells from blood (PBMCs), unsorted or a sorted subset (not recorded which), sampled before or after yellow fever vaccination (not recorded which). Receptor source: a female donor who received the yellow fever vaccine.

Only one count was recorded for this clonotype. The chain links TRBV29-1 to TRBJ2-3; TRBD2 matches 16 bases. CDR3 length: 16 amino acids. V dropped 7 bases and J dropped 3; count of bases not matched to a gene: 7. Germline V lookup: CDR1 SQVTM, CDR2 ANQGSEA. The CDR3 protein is CSAGTSGRAGTDTQYF. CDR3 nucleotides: TGCAGCGCCGGGACTAGCGGGAGGGCCGGGACAGATACGCAGTATTTT.

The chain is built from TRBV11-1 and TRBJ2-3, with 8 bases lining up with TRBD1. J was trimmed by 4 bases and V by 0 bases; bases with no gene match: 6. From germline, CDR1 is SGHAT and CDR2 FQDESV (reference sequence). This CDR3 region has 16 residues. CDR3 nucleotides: TGTGCCAGCAGCTTAGCGCTGGCAGGGGGCTCAGATACGCAGTATTTT. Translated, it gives CASSLALAGGSDTQYF.

CDR3 residues: CASSQEGAILGTQYF. The CDR3 DNA sequence: TGTGCCAGCAGCCAAGAAGGAGCGATACTGGGGACCCAGTACTTC. The gene calls are TRBV4-2 and TRBJ2-5; D is uncertain. This CDR3 contains 15 residues. The V end was cut by 0 bases, the J end by 7 bases, with 15 bases between. The germline V gene has CDR1 LGHNA and CDR2 YNFKEQ.

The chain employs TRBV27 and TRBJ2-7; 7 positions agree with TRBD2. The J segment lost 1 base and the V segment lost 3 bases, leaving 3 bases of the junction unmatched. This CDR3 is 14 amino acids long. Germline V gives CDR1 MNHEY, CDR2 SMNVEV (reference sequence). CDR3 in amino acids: CASSLRLASYEQYF. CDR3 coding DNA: TGTGCCAGCAGTTTGAGACTAGCATCCTACGAGCAGTACTTC.

DNA for the CDR3: TGTGCCAGCAGCAAGGGACAGTGGGTTCGGGAGACCCAGTACTTC. Protein: CASSKGQWVRETQYF. The chain joins TRBV9 to TRBJ2-5; 7 bases line up with TRBD1. V was clipped by 4 bases and J by 5 bases; unmatched bases: 11. The germline CDR1 and CDR2 sequences are SGDLS and YYNGEE. The CDR3 runs 15 residues.

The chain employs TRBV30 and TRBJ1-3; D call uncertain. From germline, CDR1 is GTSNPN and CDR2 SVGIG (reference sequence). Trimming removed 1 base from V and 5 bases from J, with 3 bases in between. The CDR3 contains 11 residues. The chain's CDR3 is CAWSDRNTIYF. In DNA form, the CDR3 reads TGTGCCTGGAGTGACAGAAACACCATATATTTT.

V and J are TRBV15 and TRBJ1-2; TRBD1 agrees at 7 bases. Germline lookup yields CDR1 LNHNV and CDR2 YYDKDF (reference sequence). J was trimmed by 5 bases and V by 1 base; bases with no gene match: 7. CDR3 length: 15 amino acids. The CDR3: CATSRARDSLYGYTF. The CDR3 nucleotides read TGTGCCACCAGCAGAGCCCGGGACAGTTTGTATGGCTACACCTTC.

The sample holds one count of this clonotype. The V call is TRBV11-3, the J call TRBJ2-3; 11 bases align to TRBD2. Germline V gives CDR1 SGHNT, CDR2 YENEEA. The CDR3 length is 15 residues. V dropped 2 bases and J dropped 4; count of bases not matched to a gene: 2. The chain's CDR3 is CASSLFSGGADTQYF. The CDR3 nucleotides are TGTGCCAGCAGCTTATTTAGCGGGGGGGCAGATACGCAGTATTTT.

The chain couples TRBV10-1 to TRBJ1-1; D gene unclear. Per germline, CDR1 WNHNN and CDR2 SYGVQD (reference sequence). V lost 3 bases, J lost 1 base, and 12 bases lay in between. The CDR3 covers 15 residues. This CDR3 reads CASSDSGVANTEAFF. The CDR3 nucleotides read TGCGCCAGCAGTGATTCCGGGGTCGCGAACACTGAAGCTTTCTTT.

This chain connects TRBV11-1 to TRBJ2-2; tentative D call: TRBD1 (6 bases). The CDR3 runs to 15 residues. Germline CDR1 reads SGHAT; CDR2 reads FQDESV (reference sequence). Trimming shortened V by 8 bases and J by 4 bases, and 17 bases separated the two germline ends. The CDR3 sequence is CASAPAGTPTGELFF. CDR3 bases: TGTGCCAGCGCTCCTGCCGGGACACCCACCGGGGAGCTGTTTTTT.

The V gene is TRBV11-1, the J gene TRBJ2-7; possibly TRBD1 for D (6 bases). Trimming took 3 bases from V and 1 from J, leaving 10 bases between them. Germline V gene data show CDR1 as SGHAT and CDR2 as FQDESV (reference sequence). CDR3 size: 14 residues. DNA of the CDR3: TGTGCCAGCAGCTTCGGACAGCCTTCCTACGAGCAGTACTTC. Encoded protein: CASSFGQPSYEQYF.

Here the CDR3 reads CASSRVGNEQFF. As DNA, the CDR3 is TGCGCCAGCAGCCGGGTCGGCAATGAGCAGTTCTTC. The chain has TRBV10-1 and TRBJ2-1; D not certain. Germline V CDR1 and CDR2: WNHNN, SYGVQD (reference sequence). V lost 6 bases and J 6 bases, leaving 9 bases between the germline ends. The CDR3 consists of 12 residues.

The CDR3 bases are TGTGCCAGCTCACCAGTGATGAACACCGGGGAGCTGTTTTTT. Translation: CASSPVMNTGELFF. The J gene is TRBJ2-2, the V gene TRBV18; D is unclear. Trimming took off 2 bases at V and 1 base at J, with 5 bases between the two ends. The CDR3 is made up of 14 amino acids. In germline, CDR1 is KGHSH, CDR2 LQKENI.

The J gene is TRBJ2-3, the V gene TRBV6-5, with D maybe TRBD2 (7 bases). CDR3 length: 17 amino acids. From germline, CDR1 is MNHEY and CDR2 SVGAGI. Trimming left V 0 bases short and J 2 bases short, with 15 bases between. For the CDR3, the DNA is TGTGCCAGCAGTTACTCGACGGCGGGGGCCCCCACAGATACGCAGTATTTT. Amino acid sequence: CASSYSTAGAPTDTQYF.

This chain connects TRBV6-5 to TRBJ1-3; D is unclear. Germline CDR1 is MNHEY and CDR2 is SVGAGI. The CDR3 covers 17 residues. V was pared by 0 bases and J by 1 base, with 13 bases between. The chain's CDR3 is CASSYSQGLVSGNTIYF. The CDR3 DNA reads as TGTGCCAGCAGTTACTCGCAAGGTCTGGTATCTGGAAACACCATATATTTT.

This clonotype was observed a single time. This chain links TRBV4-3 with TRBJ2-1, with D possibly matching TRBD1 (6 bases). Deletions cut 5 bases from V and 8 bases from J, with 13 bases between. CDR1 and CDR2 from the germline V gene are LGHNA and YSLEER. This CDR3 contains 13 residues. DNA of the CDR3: TGCGCCAGCAGCAAAGGGGGACGCGATGAGCAGTTCTTC. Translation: CASSKGGRDEQFF.

The chain's CDR3 is CASSLGLAGAYYEQYF. The CDR3 DNA reads as TGTGCCAGCAGTCTAGGGCTAGCGGGGGCGTACTACGAGCAGTACTTC. The chain links TRBV7-6 to TRBJ2-7, with TRBD2 matching over 10 bases. CDR1 and CDR2 (germline): SGHVS, FNYEAQ. CDR3 size: 16 residues. Trimming at V came to 6 bases and at J to 3 bases, leaving 11 bases not matched to a gene.

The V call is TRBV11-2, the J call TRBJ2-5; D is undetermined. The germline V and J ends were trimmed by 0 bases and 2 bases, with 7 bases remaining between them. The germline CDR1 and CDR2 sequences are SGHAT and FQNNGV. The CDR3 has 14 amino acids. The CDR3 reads CASSLDGRQETQYF. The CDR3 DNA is TGTGCCAGCAGCTTAGATGGCAGACAAGAGACCCAGTACTTC.